This TCR beta chain was observed in a study of Graves' ophthalmopathy and Graves' hyperthyroidism. For the study at large: Peripheral blood was collected at initial diagnosis, before any treatment. Points from the study as a whole: Researchers report that a 13-signature model separated ophthalmopathy from stable hyperthyroidism, posting less than 90% sensitivity and roughly 81% specificity.

Amplifying from RNA transcripts, the study obtained TCR beta CDR3 regions. Following a first-round RT-PCR that used HTBI primers, a second-round multiplex PCR was carried out. TCRdb reprocessed the multiplex PCR reads via MiXCR and lists one record per CDR3 protein. The table records 240,000 or so distinct CDR3 sequences, 45% to 55% of them present only once. Remarks on this clonotype: Antigen: not known.

All donors with ophthalmopathy were recorded as having moderate-to-severe activity, CAS ≥3, NOSPECS ≥4 and a duration under 3 months. Among the exclusions were patients with other autoimmune diseases, uncontrolled infections, pregnancy or lactation. Germline trimming cut 2 bases from V and 1 base from J; bases unmatched to any gene: 1. Germline lookup yields CDR1 DFQATT and CDR2 SNEGSKA (reference sequence). The CDR3 extends over 14 amino acids. The chain uses TRBV20-1 and TRBJ2-5; 10 bases match TRBD2. The sample comprised peripheral blood. The TCR sequence derives from an adult man with Graves' ophthalmopathy. CDR3 protein: CSARIAGGQETQYF. The CDR3 region has the DNA TGCAGTGCTAGAATAGCGGGGGGCCAAGAGACCCAGTACTTC.